Listed here are 26 T cell receptor beta chains from one sample, sequenced in a study of T cell repertoires in cytomegalovirus infection. TCRdb re-called the reads with MiXCR, one entry per CDR3 protein. The sample lists approximately 500,000 distinct CDR3 sequences; 16% were seen once. The sample was CD8+ T cells from PBMCs. The receptor source for this set is a human donor in good health (CMV status not recorded). Some clones in this sample may be carry-over from other donors' samples.

There are many counts of this clonotype. V gene TRBV24-1 combines with J gene TRBJ2-2; 7 bases align to TRBD2. From germline, CDR1 is KGHDR and CDR2 SFDVKD. The CDR3 extends over 14 amino acids. With V trimmed by 3 bases and J by 3 bases, 0 bases remained unmatched. CDR3 residues: CATSDGRDTGELFF. The CDR3, as DNA: TGTGCCACCAGTGATGGGAGGGACACCGGGGAGCTGTTTTTT.

As for this clonotype: As the CDR3 is not closed by the conserved phenylalanine or tryptophan, this likely results from a read error. This chain uses TRBV4-1 with TRBJ2-3; TRBD2 aligns across 9 bases. This CDR3 is 18 amino acids long. The germline gives CDR1 MGHRA, CDR2 YSYEKL. DNA for the CDR3: TGCCCCAGCAGCCAAGATCTTCGGCTAGCGGGATTGTCAGATACGCAGTATTTA. It translates to CPSSQDLRLAGLSDTQYL.

V usage is TRBV29-1 and J usage is TRBJ2-2, with unresolved D. V gave up 5 bases and J gave up 5 bases, with 9 bases separating them. The CDR3 is made up of 12 amino acids. CDR1 is SQVTM and CDR2 is ANQGSEA in the germline V gene. CDR3 loop: CSVHVGTGELFF. CDR3 coding DNA: TGCAGCGTTCACGTGGGGACCGGGGAGCTGTTTTTT.

The sample holds a few counts of this clonotype. This chain uses TRBV2 with TRBJ2-7; 7 nucleotides agree with TRBD1. The CDR3 is 14 residues long. Per germline, CDR1 SNHLY and CDR2 FYNNEI. With 6 bases clipped from V and 3 bases from J, the junction kept 8 bases outside the gene matches. The CDR3 protein is CASRETGWVYEQYF. CDR3 in DNA: TGTGCCAGCAGGGAGACAGGGTGGGTCTACGAGCAGTACTTC.

The V call is TRBV10-3, the J call TRBJ2-3; D gene unclear. CDR3 length equals 12 residues. V lost 3 bases to trimming and J lost 6 bases, with 7 bases between them. Germline V gene lookup returns CDR1 ENHRY and CDR2 SYGVKD. The CDR3 region is CAISDPSDTQYF. CDR3 DNA sequence: TGTGCCATCAGTGATCCCAGCGATACGCAGTATTTT.

In its sample, this clonotype was seen many times. The rearrangement uses TRBV27 and TRBJ2-3, with 7 nucleotides matching TRBD1. Trimming cost V 2 bases and J 7 bases; bases outside gene matches: 9. This CDR3 is 15 amino acids long. The V gene's germline CDR1 is MNHEY and CDR2 SMNVEV (reference sequence). The CDR3 nucleotides read TGTGCCAGCAGTTTAGCGACAGGGATGAAAAATACGCAGTATTTT. Amino acid sequence: CASSLATGMKNTQYF.

The rearrangement joins TRBV6-2 or TRBV6-3 to TRBJ2-2, with D perhaps matching TRBD2 (5 bases). The V gene's germline CDR1 is MNHEY and CDR2 SVGEGT. V lost 6 bases, J lost 4 bases, and 12 bases lay in between. The CDR3 length is 14 residues. The CDR3 DNA is TGTGCCAGCAGCCGGTTGGGAGTCACCGGGGAGCTGTTTTTT. Its translation is CASSRLGVTGELFF.

This sequence joins TRBV4-1 and TRBJ2-1; tentatively, D is TRBD2 (6 bases). Between the trimmed V and J ends, which lost 0 bases and 10 bases, there was a span of 19 bases. Germline CDR1 reads MGHRA; CDR2 reads YSYEKL. The CDR3 length is 16 residues. This CDR3 is CASSQEYSGWSGEQFF. The CDR3 DNA is TGCGCCAGCAGCCAAGAATACAGCGGGTGGAGCGGGGAGCAGTTCTTC.

There are a few counts of this clonotype. This rearrangement joins TRBV10-3 to TRBJ1-2; TRBD1 is a possible D gene (6 bases). CDR3 length: 11 amino acids. Germline lookup yields CDR1 ENHRY and CDR2 SYGVKD. V shed 7 bases and J shed 8 bases, with 11 bases lying between them. The CDR3 region is CAIMAGVGYTF. In nucleotides, the CDR3 is TGTGCCATCATGGCAGGGGTAGGCTACACCTTC.

In this sample, this clonotype turned up a few times. The J gene is TRBJ1-4, the V gene TRBV15; TRBD1 agrees at 7 bases. The CDR3 consists of 16 residues. V was pared by 5 bases and J by 0 bases, with 6 bases of the junction left unmatched. Per germline, CDR1 LNHNV and CDR2 YYDKDF (reference sequence). Here the CDR3 DNA reads TGTGCCACCAGCCCTGAGACAGGGCCAACTAATGAAAAACTGTTTTTT. Translation: CATSPETGPTNEKLFF.

The V call is TRBV19, the J call TRBJ2-3; D is possibly TRBD2 (5 bases). Deletions cut 1 base from V and 14 bases from J, with 28 bases between. This CDR3 is 17 amino acids long. Germline V gene sequence: CDR1 LNHDA, CDR2 SQIVND (reference sequence). CDR3 nucleotides: TGTGCCAGTAGTATAGTGAGAGGGCTAACATACACAGATACGACGTATTTT. This translates into CASSIVRGLTYTDTTYF.

The V gene is TRBV20-1, the J gene TRBJ2-1; the match to TRBD2 covers 7 bases. The germline CDR1 and CDR2 sequences are DFQATT and SNEGSKA (reference sequence). The length of the CDR3 is 14 residues. V was pared by 6 bases and J by 4 bases, with 9 bases of the junction left unmatched. CDR3 residues: CSAPGTTGYNEQFF. CDR3 in DNA: TGCAGTGCCCCCGGGACTACCGGATACAATGAGCAGTTCTTC.

In its sample, this clonotype was seen a few times. The genes are TRBV20-1 and TRBJ2-7, with 10 bases matching TRBD2. CDR3 length: 14 amino acids. The V gene's germline CDR1 is DFQATT and CDR2 SNEGSKA (reference sequence). The junction had 8 bases not matched to a gene; V was cut back by 0 bases and J by 9 bases. In nucleotides, the CDR3 is TGCAGTGCTAGAGATAGGCTAGCGGGAGTCCTGCAGTACTTC. As protein: CSARDRLAGVLQYF.

For this clonotype: Given a much more abundant clone one base away, this may be a read error. The chain uses TRBV28 and TRBJ1-1; TRBD1 matches 10 bases. The V gene's germline CDR1 is MDHEN and CDR2 SYDVKM. The CDR3 sequence is 17 residues long. The CDR3 nucleotides read TGTGCCAGCAGTTCCAGGACAGGGGGATCTTCGAACACTGAAGTTTTCTTT. Translating gives CASSSRTGGSSNTEVFF.

The rearrangement joins TRBV5-1 to TRBJ2-1; possible D gene TRBD2, 5 bases. Trimming cost V 0 bases and J 2 bases, with 12 bases left between them. The CDR3 runs to 16 residues. Germline V gene lookup returns CDR1 SGHRS and CDR2 YFSETQ. The CDR3 coding sequence is TGCGCCAGCAGCTTGGTTGTCGTGGGAGCCTACAATGAGCAGTTCTTC. As protein: CASSLVVVGAYNEQFF.

This clonotype was seen a handful of times. This chain uses TRBV29-1 with TRBJ2-3; D gene unclear. This CDR3 is 12 amino acids long. Germline loops: CDR1 SQVTM, CDR2 ANQGSEA. V was cut by 5 bases and J by 6 bases, with 12 bases left in between. The CDR3 reads CSVPPSMDTQYF. In nucleotides, the CDR3 is TGCAGCGTTCCCCCCTCTATGGATACGCAGTATTTT.

The chain recombines TRBV2 with TRBJ1-6, with D unclear. This CDR3 contains 14 residues. From germline, CDR1 is SNHLY and CDR2 FYNNEI. V lost 1 base and J 5 bases, leaving 6 bases between the germline ends. The CDR3: CASSEVSNNSPLHF. The CDR3 coding sequence is TGTGCCAGCAGTGAAGTCAGCAATAATTCACCCCTCCACTTT.

Concerning this clonotype itself: One end of the junction does not line up with germline, which may come from a read error. The chain has TRBV7-6 and TRBJ2-1, with 14 bases fitting TRBD2. Germline V gene sequence: CDR1 SGHVS, CDR2 FNYEAQ. This CDR3 is built from 16 residues. Written as DNA, the CDR3 is TGTGCAAGCAGCTCTCGACTAGCGGGAGGGCGTAATGATAAGTTCTTC. Translated: CASSSRLAGGRNDKFF.

Notes on this clonotype: This may stem from a read error, because a much larger clone lies one nucleotide away. The CDR3 end shows no conserved phenylalanine or tryptophan, and so a read error is likely. This chain connects TRBV7-8 to TRBJ2-6; no definite D call. With 4 bases removed from V and 1 base from J, the gap between germline ends came to 8 bases. The CDR3 consists of 15 residues. In germline, CDR1 is SGHVS, CDR2 FQNEAQ. This CDR3 is CASSSSLSGANVLTY. CDR3 nucleotides: TGTGCCAGCAGCTCTTCCTTATCTGGGGCCAACGTCCTGACTTAC.

The rearrangement joins TRBV27 to TRBJ2-1, with D possibly matching TRBD2 (6 bases). The CDR3 contains 15 residues. V was pared by 2 bases and J by 10 bases, with 18 bases between. CDR1 is MNHEY, CDR2 SMNVEV, per germline (reference sequence). Written as DNA, the CDR3 is TGTGCCAGCAGTTTACCCGGGACTGGATTACTGGAGCAGTTCTTC. As protein: CASSLPGTGLLEQFF.

This clonotype was seen ten or more times. This chain joins TRBV7-8 and TRBJ2-1; 15 bases line up with TRBD2. J was trimmed by 7 bases and V by 4 bases; bases with no gene match: 17. The CDR3 consists of 20 residues. Germline assignment: CDR1 SGHVS and CDR2 FQNEAQ. CDR3: CASSSARTSGRAVLINEQFF. In nucleotides, the CDR3 is TGTGCCAGCAGCTCAGCCCGGACTAGCGGGAGGGCCGTGCTAATTAATGAGCAGTTCTTC.

This clonotype was counted ten times or more. J is TRBJ2-1 and V is TRBV7-8; 10 bases align to TRBD2. The CDR3 totals 16 residues. The trim removed 2 bases at V and 10 bases at J, leaving 11 bases unmatched. CDR1 is SGHVS, CDR2 FQNEAQ, per germline. The CDR3 DNA sequence: TGTGCCAGCAGCTTATGGACCAGCGGGGGGGCGAGGGAGCAGTTCTTC. Translating it yields CASSLWTSGGAREQFF.

This clonotype occurred a few times. V usage is TRBV25-1 and J usage is TRBJ2-7, with D possibly being TRBD1 (5 bases). The ends were cut back, 5 bases at V and 4 bases at J, with 9 bases in the middle. Germline V gene sequence: CDR1 MGHDK, CDR2 SYGVNS. The CDR3 loop spans 12 amino acids. The CDR3 loop reads CASSNRFYEQYF. In DNA, the CDR3 is TGTGCCAGCAGTAACAGGTTTTACGAGCAGTACTTC.

This clonotype was detected many times. The rearrangement joins TRBV11-2 to TRBJ2-3, with 14 bases lining up with TRBD2. Germline V gene sequence: CDR1 SGHAT, CDR2 FQNNGV. The CDR3 spans 17 residues. V lost 0 bases to trimming and J lost 7 bases; unmatched junction nucleotides: 6. DNA of the CDR3: TGTGCCAGCAGCTTAGATCTAGGACTAGCGGGAGGAAATACGCAGTATTTT. Amino acid sequence: CASSLDLGLAGGNTQYF.

The chain uses TRBV6-5 and TRBJ2-3; 13 bases align to TRBD2. The germline V gene encodes CDR1 MNHEY and CDR2 SVGAGI. The trim removed 5 bases at V and 6 bases at J, leaving 14 bases unmatched. The CDR3 is 18 amino acids. Written as DNA, the CDR3 is TGTGCCAGCAGTCGCACAGGACTAGCGGGAGAAGAGGAGGATACGCAGTATTTT. Protein sequence: CASSRTGLAGEEEDTQYF.

The sample holds one count of this clonotype. A single base separates this from a much larger clone, so it may be a read error. This chain uses TRBV27 with TRBJ1-2; 7 nucleotides line up with TRBD1. The J segment lost 3 bases and the V segment lost 7 bases, leaving 11 bases of the junction unmatched. Germline V gene data show CDR1 as MNHEY and CDR2 as SMNVEV (reference sequence). The length of the CDR3 is 15 residues. The CDR3 DNA reads as TGTGCCAGCACTCGAGGGAGACAGGGTTACTATGGCTACACCTTC. This gives the protein CASTRGRQGYYGYTF.